This T cell receptor beta chain comes out of a study of T cell responses to AZD1222 COVID-19 vaccine (TCRdb year 2021). Regarding the research as a whole: Because spike-specific TCR depth and breadth did not differ between the two schedules, AZD1222 recipients who got a second dose at roughly 4 weeks were pooled with those who got a second dose at roughly 12 weeks. A total of under 250 trial participants underwent TCR sequencing, of whom about 200 had received two doses of AZD1222 and some 25 had received two doses of the MenACWY control vaccine. Enrollment into the trials was organized by age into subgroups of 18-55, 56-69 and 70-plus years, and those subgroups contained around 150, 28 and 57 TCR-sequenced participants, respectively.

Details on this clone: It has no known antigen specificity. Per-base qualities were not stored, and no clone one base away is much larger.

The germline V gene (reference sequence) yields LNHDA for CDR1 and SQIVND for CDR2. Germline trimming: 8 bases from V, 1 base from J; junction bases outside gene matches: 10. The CDR3 measures 15 amino acids from cysteine to phenylalanine. The only DNA kept is the CDR3, 45 bases in frame from the first base. The CDR3 regions of human TCRbeta chains were analyzed by immunosequencing. Processing in the source paper ran as follows. TCRs in the repertoires were compared against a reference library of SARS-CoV-2-specific TCRs that had been generated with the MIRA antigen-specificity platform. Breadth meant the fraction of unique TCRs that were SARS-CoV-2-associated, whereas depth meant the fraction of total T cells that were SARS-CoV-2-associated. Each spike-specific TCR was assigned to its reactive spike region and to a CD4 or CD8 class using the MIRA data. Log10-transformed breadth and depth values were compared by one-way ANOVA with Sidak's multiple comparisons tests. TCRdb limited this immuneACCESS table to in-frame rearrangements with V and J called. A share of clones is missing; checked studies link under half to unresolved V genes, and the rest is unexplained. From that table come the V and J calls and clone size; the DNA was used to work out D and trimming. This sample lists fewer than 150,000 clones; more than 75% were detected once. The top ten clonotypes cover about 1.2% of the sample.

Read against the paper, the sample's time point label means: baseline before first vaccination. Vaccinee samples came from UK trials COV001 and COV002, including a single-blind randomized controlled phase 2/3 trial of AZD1222 (ChAdOx1 nCoV-19) in healthy adults. For TCRbeta chain sequencing, PBMC samples from trial participants were taken at day 0 and at day 28 after the second dose. Broad study findings and their caveats: In the small 56-69-year group, the increase in depth fell short of significance, most likely because of low power. Participants were mostly white British and included more females than males, and it was suggested by the authors that clonal diversity may have been underestimated. After two AZD1222 doses, both the breadth and the depth of spike-specific TCRs were significantly higher than at day 0 and than in MenACWY recipients. Nearly half of unique spike-specific TCRs reportedly recognized epitopes outside regions mutated in the B.1.351 and B.1.1.7 variants. Because no day 14 peak-response samples were available, the repertoires could be characterized only after the peak T cell response. The whole spike protein was spanned by vaccine-associated CD4 TCRs, and dominant responses were seen in regions 160-218 and 743-854. Only a handful of AZD1222 recipients were SARS-CoV-2 seropositive at baseline, limiting conclusions about previously exposed vaccinees.

The clonotype comes from an adult in good health. The V and J segments used are TRBV19 and TRBJ1-2, and 7 junction bases match TRBD1. The material sequenced was peripheral blood, taken on day 0 of AZD1222 vaccination. The nucleotides read TGTGCCAGTGAACCGGGACAGATACGTAACTATGGCTACACCTTC. Its protein is CASEPGQIRNYGYTF.